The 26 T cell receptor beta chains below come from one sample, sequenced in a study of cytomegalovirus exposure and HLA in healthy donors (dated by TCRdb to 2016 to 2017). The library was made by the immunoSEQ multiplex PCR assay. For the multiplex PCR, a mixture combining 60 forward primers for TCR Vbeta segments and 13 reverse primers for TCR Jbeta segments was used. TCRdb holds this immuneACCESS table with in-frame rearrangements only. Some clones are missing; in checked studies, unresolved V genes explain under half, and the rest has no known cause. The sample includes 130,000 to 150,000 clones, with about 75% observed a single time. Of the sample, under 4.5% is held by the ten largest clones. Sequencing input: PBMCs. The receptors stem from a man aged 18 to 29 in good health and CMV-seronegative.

CDR3 residues: CASSLGAGVRGEQFF. For the CDR3, the DNA is TGTGCCAGCAGCTTGGGGGCAGGGGTGAGAGGTGAGCAGTTCTTC. The chain is built from TRBV5-6 and TRBJ2-1; a possible D gene is TRBD1 (6 bases). Trimming cost V 0 bases and J 9 bases, with 16 bases left between them. The CDR3 has 15 residues. CDR1 is SGHDT, CDR2 YYEEEE, per germline. Complete variable domain (other parts from reference TRBV5-6 and TRBJ2-1): DAGVTQSPTHLIKTRGQQVTLRCSPKSGHDTVSWYQQALGQGPQFIFQYYEEEERQRGNFPDRFSGHQFPNYSSELNVNALLLGDSALYLCASSLGAGVRGEQFFGPGTRLTVL.

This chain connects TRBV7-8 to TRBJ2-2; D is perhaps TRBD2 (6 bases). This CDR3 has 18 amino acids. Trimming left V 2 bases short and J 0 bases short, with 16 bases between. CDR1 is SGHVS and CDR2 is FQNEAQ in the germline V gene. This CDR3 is CASSLIFTGVANTGELFF. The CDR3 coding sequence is TGTGCCAGCAGCTTAATCTTTACGGGAGTGGCGAACACCGGGGAGCTGTTTTTT. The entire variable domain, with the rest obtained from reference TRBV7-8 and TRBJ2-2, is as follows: GAGVSQSPRYKVAKRGQDVALRCDPISGHVSLFWYQQALGQGPEFLTYFQNEAQLDKSGLPSDRFFAERPEGSVSTLKIQRTQQEDSAVYLCASSLIFTGVANTGELFFGEGSRLTVL.

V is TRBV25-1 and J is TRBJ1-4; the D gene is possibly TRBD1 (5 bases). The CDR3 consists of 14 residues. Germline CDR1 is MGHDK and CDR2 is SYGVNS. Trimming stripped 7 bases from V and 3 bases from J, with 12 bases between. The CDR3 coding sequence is TGTGCCAGCACCCCGGGGGGGGCTAATGAAAAACTGTTTTTT. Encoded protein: CASTPGGANEKLFF.

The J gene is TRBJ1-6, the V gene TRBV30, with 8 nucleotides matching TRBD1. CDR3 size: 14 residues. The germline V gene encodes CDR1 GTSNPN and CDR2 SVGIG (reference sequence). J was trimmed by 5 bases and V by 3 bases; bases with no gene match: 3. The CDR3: CAWSAGGHNSPLHF. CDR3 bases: TGTGCCTGGAGCGCAGGGGGCCATAATTCACCCCTCCACTTT.

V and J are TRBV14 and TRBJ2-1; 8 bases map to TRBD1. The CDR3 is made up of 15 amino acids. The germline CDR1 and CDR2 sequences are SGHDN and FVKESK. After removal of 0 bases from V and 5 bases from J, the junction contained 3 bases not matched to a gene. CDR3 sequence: CASSQDTGGNNEQFF. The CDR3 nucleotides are TGTGCCAGCAGCCAAGATACAGGGGGAAACAATGAGCAGTTCTTC.

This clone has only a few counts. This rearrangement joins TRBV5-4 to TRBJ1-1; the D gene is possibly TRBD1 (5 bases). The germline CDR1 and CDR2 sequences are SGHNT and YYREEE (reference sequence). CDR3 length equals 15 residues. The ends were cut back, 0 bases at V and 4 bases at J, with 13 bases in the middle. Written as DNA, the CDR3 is TGTGCCAGCAGCTTGGATCCAGGGTTGGGCACTGAAGCTTTCTTT. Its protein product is CASSLDPGLGTEAFF.

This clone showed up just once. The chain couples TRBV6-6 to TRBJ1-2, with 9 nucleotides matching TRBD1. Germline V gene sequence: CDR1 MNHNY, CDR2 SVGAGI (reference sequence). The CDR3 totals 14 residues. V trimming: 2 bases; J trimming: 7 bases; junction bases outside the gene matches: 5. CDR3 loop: CASSYMGQGSGYTF. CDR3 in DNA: TGTGCCAGCAGTTACATGGGACAGGGCTCTGGCTACACCTTC.

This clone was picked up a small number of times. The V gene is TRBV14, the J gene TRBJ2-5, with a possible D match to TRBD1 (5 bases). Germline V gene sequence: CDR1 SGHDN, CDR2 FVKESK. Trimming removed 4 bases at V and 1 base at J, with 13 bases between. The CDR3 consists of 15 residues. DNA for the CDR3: TGTGCCAGCAGCCCGTGGACATCCTTCCAAGAGACCCAGTACTTC. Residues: CASSPWTSFQETQYF.

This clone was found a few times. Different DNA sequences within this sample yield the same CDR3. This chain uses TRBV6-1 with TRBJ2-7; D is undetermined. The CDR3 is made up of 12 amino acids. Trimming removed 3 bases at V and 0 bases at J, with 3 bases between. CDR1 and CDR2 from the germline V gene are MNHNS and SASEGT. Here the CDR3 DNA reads TGTGCCAGCAGTGACCGCTCCTACGAGCAGTACTTC. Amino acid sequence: CASSDRSYEQYF.

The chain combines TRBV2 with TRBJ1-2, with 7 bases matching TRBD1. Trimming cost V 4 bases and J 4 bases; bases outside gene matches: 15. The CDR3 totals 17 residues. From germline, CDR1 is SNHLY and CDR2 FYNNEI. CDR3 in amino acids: CASSARTSGGPGYGYTF. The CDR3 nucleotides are TGTGCCAGCAGTGCTAGAACTTCAGGGGGTCCCGGCTATGGCTACACCTTC.

The CDR3 region has the DNA TGTGCCAGCAGCTTGTCGCAGACAGGACACATTTACGAGCAGTACTTC. Encoded protein: CASSLSQTGHIYEQYF. The V gene is TRBV5-4, the J gene TRBJ2-5, with D maybe TRBD1 (6 bases). The DNA matches TRBJ2-7 better at its end, which makes the J call doubtful. Germline CDR1 reads SGHNT; CDR2 reads YYREEE (reference sequence). CDR3 length equals 16 residues.

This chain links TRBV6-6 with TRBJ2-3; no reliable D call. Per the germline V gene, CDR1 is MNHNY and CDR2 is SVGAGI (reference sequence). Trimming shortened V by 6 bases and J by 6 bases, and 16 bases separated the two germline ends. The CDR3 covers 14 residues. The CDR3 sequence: CASRVNYEADTQYF. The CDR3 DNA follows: TGTGCCAGCAGGGTAAACTACGAGGCGGATACGCAGTATTTT.

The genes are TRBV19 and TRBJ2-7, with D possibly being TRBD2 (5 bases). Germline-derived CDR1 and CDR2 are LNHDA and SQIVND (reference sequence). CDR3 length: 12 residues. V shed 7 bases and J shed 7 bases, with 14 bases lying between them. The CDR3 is CASKDGIHEQYF. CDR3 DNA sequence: TGTGCCAGTAAAGACGGGATCCATGAGCAGTACTTC.

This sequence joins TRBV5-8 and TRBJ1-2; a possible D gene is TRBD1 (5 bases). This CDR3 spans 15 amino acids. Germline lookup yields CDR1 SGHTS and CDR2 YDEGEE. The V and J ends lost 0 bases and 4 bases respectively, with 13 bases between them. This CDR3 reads CASSLVKGIRYGYTF. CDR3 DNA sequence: TGTGCCAGCAGCTTGGTAAAGGGGATCCGCTATGGCTACACCTTC.

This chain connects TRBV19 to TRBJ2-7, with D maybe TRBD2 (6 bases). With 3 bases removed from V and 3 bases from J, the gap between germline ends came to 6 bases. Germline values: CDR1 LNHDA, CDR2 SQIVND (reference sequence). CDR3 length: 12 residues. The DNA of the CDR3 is TGTGCCAGTAGTATGCGGGGCTACGAGCAGTACTTC. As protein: CASSMRGYEQYF.

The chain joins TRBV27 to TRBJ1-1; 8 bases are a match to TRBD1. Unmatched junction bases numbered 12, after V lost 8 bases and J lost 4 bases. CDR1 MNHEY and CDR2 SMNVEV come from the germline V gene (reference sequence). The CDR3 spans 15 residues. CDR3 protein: CASGGDRGTSTEAFF. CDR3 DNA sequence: TGTGCCAGCGGGGGTGACAGGGGTACGAGCACTGAAGCTTTCTTT.

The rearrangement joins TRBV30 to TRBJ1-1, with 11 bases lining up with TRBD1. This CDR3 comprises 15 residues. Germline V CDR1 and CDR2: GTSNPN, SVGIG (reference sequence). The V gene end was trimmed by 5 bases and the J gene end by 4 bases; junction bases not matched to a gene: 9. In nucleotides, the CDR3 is TGTGCCTGGGACGCCTCCGGGACAGGGGGCACTGAAGCTTTCTTT. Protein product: CAWDASGTGGTEAFF.

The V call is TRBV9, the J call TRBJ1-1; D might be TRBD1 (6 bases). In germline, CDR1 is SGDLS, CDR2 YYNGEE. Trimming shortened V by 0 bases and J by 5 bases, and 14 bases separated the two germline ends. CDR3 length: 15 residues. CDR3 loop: CASSVAGRGGTEAFF. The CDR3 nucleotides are TGTGCCAGCAGCGTAGCGGGCAGGGGCGGGACTGAAGCTTTCTTT.

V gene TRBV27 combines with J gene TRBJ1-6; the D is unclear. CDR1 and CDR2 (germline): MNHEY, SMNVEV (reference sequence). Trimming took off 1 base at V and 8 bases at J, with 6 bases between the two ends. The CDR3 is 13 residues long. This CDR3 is CASSLFRDSPLHF. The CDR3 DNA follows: TGTGCCAGCAGTTTATTCCGTGATTCACCCCTCCACTTT.

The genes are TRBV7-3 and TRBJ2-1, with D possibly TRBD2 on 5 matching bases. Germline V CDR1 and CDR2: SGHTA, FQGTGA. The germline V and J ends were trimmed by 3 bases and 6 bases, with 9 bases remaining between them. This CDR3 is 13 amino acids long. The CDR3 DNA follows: TGTGCCAGCAGCTTCGGGATTTCCAATGAGCAGTTCTTC. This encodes CASSFGISNEQFF.

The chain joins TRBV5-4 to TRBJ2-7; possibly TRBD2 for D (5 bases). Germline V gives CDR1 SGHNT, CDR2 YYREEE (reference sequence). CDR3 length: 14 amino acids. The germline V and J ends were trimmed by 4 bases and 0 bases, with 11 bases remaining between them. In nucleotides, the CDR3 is TGTGCCAGCAGCCCGGGAAGAAGCTCCTACGAGCAGTACTTC. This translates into CASSPGRSSYEQYF.

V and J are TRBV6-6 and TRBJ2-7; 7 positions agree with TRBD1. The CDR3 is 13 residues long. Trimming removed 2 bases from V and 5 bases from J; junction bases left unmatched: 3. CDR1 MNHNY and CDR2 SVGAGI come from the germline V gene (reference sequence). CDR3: CASSYEGQHEQYF. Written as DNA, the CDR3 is TGTGCCAGCAGTTACGAGGGACAGCACGAGCAGTACTTC.

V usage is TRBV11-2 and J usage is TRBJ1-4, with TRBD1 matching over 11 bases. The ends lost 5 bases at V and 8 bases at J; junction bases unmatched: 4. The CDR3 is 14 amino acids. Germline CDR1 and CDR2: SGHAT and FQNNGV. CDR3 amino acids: CASSVDRGREKLFF. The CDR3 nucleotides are TGTGCCAGCAGCGTGGACAGGGGGCGGGAAAAACTGTTTTTT.

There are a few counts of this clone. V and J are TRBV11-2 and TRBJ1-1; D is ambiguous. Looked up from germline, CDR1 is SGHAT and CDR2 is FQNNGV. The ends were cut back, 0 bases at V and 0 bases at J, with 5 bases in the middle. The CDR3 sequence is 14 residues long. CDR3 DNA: TGTGCCAGCAGCTTAGATACAATGAACACTGAAGCTTTCTTT. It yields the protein CASSLDTMNTEAFF.

The CDR3, as DNA: TGTGCCAGCAGCAAACAGGTAGAAGTCTTAAGCTCCTACGAGCAGTACTTC. It is translated as CASSKQVEVLSSYEQYF. V usage is TRBV7-3 and J usage is TRBJ2-7; D is perhaps TRBD1 (5 bases). Germline assignment: CDR1 SGHTA and CDR2 FQGTGA. V was cut by 5 bases and J by 0 bases, with 20 bases left in between. The CDR3 has 17 residues.

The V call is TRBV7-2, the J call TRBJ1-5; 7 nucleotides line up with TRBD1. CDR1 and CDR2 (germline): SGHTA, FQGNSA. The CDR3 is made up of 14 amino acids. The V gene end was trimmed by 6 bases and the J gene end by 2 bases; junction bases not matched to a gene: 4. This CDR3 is CASSHDRGNQPQHF. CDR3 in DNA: TGTGCCAGCAGTCACGACAGGGGCAATCAGCCCCAGCATTTT.